Shown below are 24 T cell receptor beta chains from a single sample sequenced in a study of T cell repertoires in cytomegalovirus infection. TCRdb used MiXCR to reprocess the reads, holding one entry per CDR3 protein. This sample carries around 280,000 distinct CDR3 sequences, roughly 13% of them seen once, and the ten largest clones take 8.8%. Material for sequencing was PBMCs. These receptor sequences come from a human donor in good health (CMV status not recorded). Some clones in this sample may be carry-over from other donors' samples.

This clonotype appeared a few times. The rearrangement joins TRBV24-1 to TRBJ2-5; no definite D call. V lost 0 bases and J 0 bases, leaving 7 bases between the germline ends. The CDR3 is 15 amino acids. Germline V gene lookup returns CDR1 KGHDR and CDR2 SFDVKD. The CDR3, as DNA: TGTGCCACCAGTGATTTGCTGGGAAACCAAGAGACCCAGTACTTC. It encodes CATSDLLGNQETQYF.

This clonotype showed up many times. The chain has TRBV6-2 or TRBV6-3 and TRBJ1-2; possible D gene TRBD1, 5 bases. V was clipped by 2 bases and J by 4 bases, with 11 bases between them. This CDR3 comprises 14 residues. Germline assignment: CDR1 MNHEY and CDR2 SVGEGT. The CDR3 protein is CASSYPGGVYGYTF. The CDR3 DNA follows: TGTGCCAGCAGTTACCCCGGGGGTGTCTATGGCTACACCTTC.

The table lists this clonotype with many counts. V usage is TRBV7-8 and J usage is TRBJ2-7; TRBD1 agrees at 10 bases. This CDR3 is built from 14 residues. V was pared by 5 bases and J by 5 bases, with 6 bases of the junction left unmatched. Germline V gene data show CDR1 as SGHVS and CDR2 as FQNEAQ. The CDR3 protein is CASSNRDRGNEQYF. The CDR3 region has the DNA TGTGCCAGCAGCAACCGGGACAGGGGAAACGAGCAGTACTTC.

This clonotype was counted many times. This chain uses TRBV12-3 or TRBV12-4 with TRBJ1-3; D gene ambiguous. The CDR3 has 14 residues. V lost 1 base and J 0 bases, leaving 4 bases between the germline ends. The CDR3 region has the DNA TGTGCCAGCAGTTTAGGGATCTCTGGAAACACCATATATTTT. Its protein is CASSLGISGNTIYF.

The chain is built from TRBV7-2 and TRBJ1-5, with TRBD1 identical over 11 bases. V lost 5 bases, J lost 4 bases, and 7 bases stayed unmatched. The CDR3 totals 16 residues. The germline CDR1 and CDR2 sequences are SGHTA and FQGNSA. CDR3 region: CASSPRTGGANQPQHF. The CDR3 DNA sequence: TGTGCCAGCAGCCCCAGGACAGGGGGCGCGAATCAGCCCCAGCATTTT.

This clonotype showed up many times. The J gene is TRBJ2-5, the V gene TRBV7-2, with a weak D call TRBD2 (5 bases). CDR1 and CDR2 from the germline V gene are SGHTA and FQGNSA. The CDR3 is made up of 12 amino acids. The CDR3 DNA follows: TGTAGTGAGGGTGAGCTGCAAGAGACCCAGTACTTC. Amino acids: CSEGELQETQYF.

This clonotype came up a few times. The rearrangement uses TRBV2 and TRBJ2-6; D tentatively fits TRBD1 or TRBD2 (6 bases each). Trimming took off 6 bases at V and 0 bases at J, with 12 bases between the two ends. Germline CDR1 reads SNHLY; CDR2 reads FYNNEI. The CDR3 extends over 16 amino acids. The CDR3 nucleotides read TGTGCCAGCAGGGGGGGCTCCCTCTCTGGGGCCAACGTCCTGACTTTC. Its protein is CASRGGSLSGANVLTF.

This clonotype turned up a few times. The chain recombines TRBV4-1 with TRBJ2-7; 8 bases align to TRBD2. Germline V lookup: CDR1 MGHRA, CDR2 YSYEKL. The CDR3 sequence is 17 residues long. V was pared by 3 bases and J by 4 bases, with 14 bases of the junction left unmatched. This CDR3 is CASSQTLGSGGGYEQYF. CDR3 bases: TGCGCCAGCAGCCAGACCCTTGGGAGCGGGGGCGGATACGAGCAGTACTTC.

There are many counts of this clonotype. J is TRBJ2-7 and V is TRBV7-2, with 8 bases fitting TRBD2. V was clipped by 8 bases and J by 2 bases; unmatched bases: 8. Per germline, CDR1 SGHTA and CDR2 FQGNSA. CDR3 length equals 14 residues. CDR3 DNA sequence: TGTGCCAGCGCAAGCGGGAGCAGTACCTACGAGCAGTACTTC. Protein sequence: CASASGSSTYEQYF.

This clonotype came up many times. The chain employs TRBV7-9 and TRBJ2-3; 7 bases are a match to TRBD2. The germline CDR1 and CDR2 sequences are SEHNR and FQNEAQ (reference sequence). The CDR3 runs 15 residues. After removal of 0 bases from V and 3 bases from J, the junction contained 3 bases not matched to a gene. CDR3 in DNA: TGTGCCAGCAGCTTAGCCCCGGGAGGTACAGATACGCAGTATTTT. It encodes CASSLAPGGTDTQYF.

This clonotype was seen a handful of times. This rearrangement joins TRBV11-3 to TRBJ1-1, with a possible D match to TRBD1 (5 bases). CDR3 length: 14 amino acids. Germline values: CDR1 SGHNT, CDR2 YENEEA. V was cut by 5 bases and J by 3 bases, with 13 bases left in between. CDR3 sequence reads: CASSPSPGHTEAFF. CDR3 bases: TGTGCCAGCAGCCCCAGCCCGGGGCACACTGAAGCTTTCTTT.

V gene TRBV19 combines with J gene TRBJ1-5, with D unclear. Trimming left V 1 base short and J 4 bases short, with 8 bases between. CDR3 length: 14 residues. Germline-derived CDR1 and CDR2 are LNHDA and SQIVND (reference sequence). This chain's CDR3 is CASSIVLSNQPQHF. CDR3 sequence (DNA): TGTGCCAGTAGTATAGTTCTGTCAAATCAGCCCCAGCATTTT.

The chain carries TRBV7-3 and TRBJ2-5, with D possibly being TRBD2 (5 bases). Germline-derived CDR1 and CDR2 are SGHTA and FQGTGA. The CDR3 is made up of 13 amino acids. Trimming removed 5 bases at V and 6 bases at J, with 13 bases between. In DNA form, the CDR3 reads TGTGCCAGCAGCCAGTGGGGAGATCAGACCCAGTACTTC. This codes for CASSQWGDQTQYF.

The chain employs TRBV29-1 and TRBJ2-7; TRBD2 matches at 12 bases. The CDR3 extends over 17 amino acids. Germline trimming cut 0 bases from V and 1 base from J; bases unmatched to any gene: 7. CDR1 and CDR2 from the germline V gene are SQVTM and ANQGSEA. CDR3 protein: CSVEDSTSGSESYEQYF. In DNA, the CDR3 is TGCAGCGTTGAAGATTCGACTAGCGGGAGCGAGTCCTACGAGCAGTACTTC.

The V gene is TRBV7-9, the J gene TRBJ2-3; tentative D call: TRBD2 (6 bases). The V gene lost 5 bases and the J gene lost 1 base, with 25 bases spanning the gap. This CDR3 is built from 19 residues. Germline CDR1 reads SEHNR; CDR2 reads FQNEAQ (reference sequence). CDR3 protein: CASSHRGAGRRLGTDTQYF. CDR3 sequence (DNA): TGTGCCAGCAGCCATAGAGGGGCGGGGAGGAGACTCGGCACAGATACGCAGTATTTT. Together with reference TRBV7-9 and TRBJ2-3, the CDR3 gives the full variable domain: DTGVSQNPRHKITKRGQNVTFRCDPISEHNRLYWYRQTLGQGPEFLTYFQNEAQLEKSRLLSDRFSAERPKGSFSTLEIQRTEQGDSAMYLCASSHRGAGRRLGTDTQYFGPGTRLTVL.

This clonotype was counted ten times or more. The rearrangement uses TRBV28 and TRBJ2-6; D ambiguous. With 2 bases removed from V and 0 bases from J, the gap between germline ends came to 8 bases. CDR1 and CDR2 from the germline V gene are MDHEN and SYDVKM. There are 16 residues in the CDR3. The CDR3 DNA reads TGTGCCAGCAGTTTAATTTCGATCTCTGGGGCCAACGTCCTGACTTTC. It translates to CASSLISISGANVLTF.

The chain couples TRBV5-6 to TRBJ2-6; 9 nucleotides align to TRBD1. J gave up 1 base and V 1 base, and 3 bases lay outside the gene matches. The CDR3 spans 17 residues. Germline V gene sequence: CDR1 SGHDT, CDR2 YYEEEE. The CDR3 DNA is TGTGCCAGCAGCTTGAACAGGGGGCCTTCTGGGGCCAACGTCCTGACTTTC. It codes for CASSLNRGPSGANVLTF.

This clonotype was detected a few times. This sequence joins TRBV12-3 or TRBV12-4 and TRBJ2-7, with unresolved D. This CDR3 has 11 residues. V shed 5 bases and J shed 6 bases, with 8 bases lying between them. The DNA for the CDR3 is TGTGCCAGCAGTACCTATAGCGAGCAGTACTTC. This codes for CASSTYSEQYF.

This clonotype was counted at least ten times. This chain links TRBV24-1 with TRBJ2-3, with 10 nucleotides matching TRBD1. Germline V gene lookup returns CDR1 KGHDR and CDR2 SFDVKD. J gave up 5 bases and V 1 base, and 5 bases lay outside the gene matches. The CDR3 consists of 16 residues. The CDR3 bases are TGTGCCACCAGTGATTTTAGGACAGGGGGGGGAGATACGCAGTATTTT. The encoded protein is CATSDFRTGGGDTQYF.

On this clonotype: This may be a read error, as it is one base from a much larger clone. The rearrangement links TRBV7-3 to TRBJ1-1; possible D gene TRBD1, 5 bases. There are 15 residues in the CDR3. The V gene's germline CDR1 is SGHTA and CDR2 FQGTGA. Trimming removed 1 base from V and 1 base from J, with 10 bases in between. The CDR3 DNA is TGTGCCAGCAGCTTAAAGCGGGGGACGAACACTGAAGCTTTCTTT. It translates to CASSLKRGTNTEAFF.

This clonotype was detected a few times. The V gene is TRBV12-3 or TRBV12-4, the J gene TRBJ2-7; 9 bases fit TRBD1. V was clipped by 3 bases and J by 2 bases; unmatched bases: 5. The CDR3 contains 15 residues. CDR3 nucleotides: TGTGCCAGCAGTTTCCGAGGGACAGGGCCCTACGAGCAGTACTTC. It specifies CASSFRGTGPYEQYF.

The V call is TRBV7-2, the J call TRBJ2-3, with no clear D. The CDR3 has 14 residues. The V gene lost 2 bases and the J gene lost 14 bases, with 20 bases spanning the gap. CDR1 is SGHTA and CDR2 is FQGNSA in the germline V gene. CDR3 sequence: CASSLISGASYMYF. CDR3 sequence (DNA): TGTGCCAGCAGCTTAATCTCCGGAGCGTCCTACATGTATTTT.

This clonotype was counted many times. The chain joins TRBV19 to TRBJ1-1; D is uncertain. CDR1 LNHDA and CDR2 SQIVND come from the germline V gene (reference sequence). Trimming pared 7 bases from V and 1 base from J, leaving 10 bases between. The CDR3 is 13 residues long. CDR3 in DNA: TGTGCCAGTATGGCAGGAAAGAACACTGAAGCTTTCTTT. This sequence encodes CASMAGKNTEAFF.

V and J are TRBV10-3 and TRBJ2-7; D gene uncertain. The CDR3 has 15 amino acids. Between the trimmed V and J ends, which lost 0 bases and 3 bases, there was a span of 12 bases. Looked up from germline, CDR1 is ENHRY and CDR2 is SYGVKD. In DNA, the CDR3 is TGTGCCATCAGTGAGTCGACTGGTTCCGGCTACGAGCAGTACTTC. Its translation is CAISESTGSGYEQYF.